The 14 T cell receptor beta chains given below trace back to one sample, sequenced in a study of cytomegalovirus exposure and HLA in healthy donors (TCRdb year 2017). Libraries came from the immunoSEQ multiplex PCR assay. The multiplex PCR relied on a mix of 60 forward primers for TCR Vbeta segments and 13 reverse primers for TCR Jbeta segments. Drawn from immuneACCESS, this table holds only the in-frame rearrangements with V and J called that TCRdb kept. Clones are partly lost; checked studies trace under half to an unresolved V gene and leave the rest unexplained. Within this sample are around 200,000 clones, with 84% of them counted one time only. The top ten clonotypes cover more than 0.95% of the sample. Material for sequencing was PBMCs. The receptors stem from a girl aged 2 to 9 in good health and CMV-seropositive.

The chain links TRBV27 to TRBJ2-7, with 13 bases matching TRBD2. Germline CDR1 is MNHEY and CDR2 is SMNVEV (reference sequence). The CDR3 spans 14 residues. The J segment lost 5 bases and the V segment lost 5 bases, leaving 3 bases of the junction unmatched. The CDR3 loop is CASSGLAGANEQYF. The DNA of the CDR3 is TGTGCCAGCAGTGGACTAGCGGGGGCGAACGAGCAGTACTTC.

This clone was recorded only once. At one end the junction does not follow the germline gene, possibly because of a read error. The V gene is TRBV7-7, the J gene TRBJ2-5; TRBD1 matches at 8 bases. CDR3 length: 16 amino acids. The germline gives CDR1 SSHAT, CDR2 FNYEAQ (reference sequence). The CDR3 loop reads CASSLAGTGIQETQYF. The DNA for the CDR3 is TGTGCTAGCAGCTTAGCCGGGACAGGCATACAAGAGACCCAGTACTTC.

The chain carries TRBV20-1 and TRBJ1-4; possible D gene TRBD1, 6 bases. This CDR3 contains 11 residues. Trimming took off 5 bases at V and 7 bases at J, with 8 bases between the two ends. The V gene's germline CDR1 is DFQATT and CDR2 SNEGSKA (reference sequence). The CDR3 DNA is TGCAGTGCTCGGACAGTTGAAAAACTGTTTTTT. It yields the protein CSARTVEKLFF.

This sequence joins TRBV6-1 and TRBJ1-5, with D possibly TRBD1 on 5 matching bases. CDR3 size: 13 residues. Germline V CDR1 and CDR2: MNHNS, SASEGT. V lost 4 bases and J lost 7, with 11 bases in between. The DNA for the CDR3 is TGTGCCAGCAGTGTTGGGAGGGGCCAGCCCCAGCATTTT. This codes for CASSVGRGQPQHF.

V gene TRBV7-8 combines with J gene TRBJ1-5, with D tentatively TRBD1 (5 bases). The CDR3 is made up of 12 amino acids. Germline V lookup: CDR1 SGHVS, CDR2 FQNEAQ. Trimming removed 5 bases at V and 9 bases at J, with 11 bases between. CDR3 DNA: TGTGCCAGCAGCCTTGGGGGGTGGCCCCAGCATTTT. This translates into CASSLGGWPQHF.

V gene TRBV9 combines with J gene TRBJ1-2, with 7 positions matching TRBD1. The CDR3 loop spans 14 amino acids. The V segment lost 6 bases and the J segment 7 bases; nucleotides outside the gene matches: 12. CDR1 and CDR2 from the germline V gene are SGDLS and YYNGEE. The CDR3 DNA reads TGTGCCAGCACCAGGACAGGCGGGTTCGTTGGCTACACCTTC. Encoded protein: CASTRTGGFVGYTF.

This sequence joins TRBV19 and TRBJ1-5; D is undetermined. The V gene's germline CDR1 is LNHDA and CDR2 SQIVND (reference sequence). V gave up 6 bases and J gave up 5 bases, with 14 bases separating them. This CDR3 is built from 14 residues. Here the CDR3 reads CASRGSLWDQPQHF. CDR3 DNA sequence: TGTGCCAGTAGAGGGAGTCTGTGGGATCAGCCCCAGCATTTT.

The J gene is TRBJ2-3, the V gene TRBV2, with 10 bases lining up with TRBD2. This CDR3 contains 13 residues. Germline CDR1 SNHLY, CDR2 FYNNEI. V shed 8 bases, J shed 6 bases, and the junction held 5 bases outside the gene matches. The CDR3 DNA is TGTGCCAGCCCGGCTAGCGGGGGTGATACGCAGTATTTT. This codes for CASPASGGDTQYF.

V gene TRBV19 combines with J gene TRBJ1-5; D remains unclear. The V gene lost 3 bases and the J gene lost 2 bases, with 11 bases spanning the gap. Germline CDR1 and CDR2: LNHDA and SQIVND (reference sequence). This CDR3 contains 15 residues. The DNA for the CDR3 is TGTGCCAGTAGTATTGCGGCCACGGGCAATCAGCCCCAGCATTTT. Protein: CASSIAATGNQPQHF.

This clone was seen a handful of times. CDR3 protein: CASSLEFGEAFF. CDR3 nucleotide sequence: TGCGCCAGCAGCTTGGAGTTCGGGGAGGCTTTCTTT. The chain is built from TRBV5-1 and TRBJ1-1; D not resolved. V lost 0 bases and J lost 11, with 11 bases in between. CDR1 is SGHRS, CDR2 YFSETQ, per germline. The CDR3 is 12 amino acids.

This clone was observed a single time. This chain connects TRBV5-1 to TRBJ1-5; perhaps TRBD1 as D (5 bases). Germline CDR1 and CDR2: SGHRS and YFSETQ. The CDR3 runs 15 residues. V gave up 2 bases and J gave up 6 bases, with 15 bases separating them. The CDR3 DNA reads as TGCGCCAGCAGCTTAGGACATACGGAGGGTCAGCCCCAGCATTTT. Translating it yields CASSLGHTEGQPQHF.

The chain joins TRBV2 to TRBJ2-7, with a possible D match to TRBD1 (6 bases). Germline CDR1 and CDR2: SNHLY and FYNNEI. V was pared by 6 bases and J by 10 bases, with 25 bases between. This CDR3 has 15 amino acids. The CDR3: CASRPDRTTYESQYF. The CDR3 coding sequence is TGTGCCAGCAGACCCGACAGGACGACCTACGAGTCTCAGTACTTC. The full variable domain, with the rest looked up from reference TRBV2 and TRBJ2-7, is EPEVTQTPSHQVTQMGQEVILRCVPISNHLYFYWYRQILGQKVEFLVSFYNNEISEKSEIFDDQFSVERPDGSNFTLKIRSTKLEDSAMYFCASRPDRTTYESQYFGPGTRLTVT.

This chain connects TRBV5-4 to TRBJ2-5; 8 bases line up with TRBD2. This CDR3 contains 15 residues. CDR1 and CDR2 from the germline V gene are SGHNT and YYREEE (reference sequence). The V and J ends lost 3 bases and 0 bases, in that order; junction bases with no gene match: 4. CDR3 DNA: TGTGCCAGCAGCTCTACTAGCGGCTACCAAGAGACCCAGTACTTC. Protein sequence: CASSSTSGYQETQYF.

This clone was picked up one time. The chain carries TRBV19 and TRBJ1-5; 9 bases line up with TRBD1. This CDR3 spans 14 amino acids. V was pared by 3 bases and J by 10 bases, with 7 bases of the junction left unmatched. From germline, CDR1 is LNHDA and CDR2 SQIVND (reference sequence). The CDR3 DNA reads TGTGCCAGTAGTATGACGGGGACAGGGACCCCCCAGCATTTT. Its protein is CASSMTGTGTPQHF.